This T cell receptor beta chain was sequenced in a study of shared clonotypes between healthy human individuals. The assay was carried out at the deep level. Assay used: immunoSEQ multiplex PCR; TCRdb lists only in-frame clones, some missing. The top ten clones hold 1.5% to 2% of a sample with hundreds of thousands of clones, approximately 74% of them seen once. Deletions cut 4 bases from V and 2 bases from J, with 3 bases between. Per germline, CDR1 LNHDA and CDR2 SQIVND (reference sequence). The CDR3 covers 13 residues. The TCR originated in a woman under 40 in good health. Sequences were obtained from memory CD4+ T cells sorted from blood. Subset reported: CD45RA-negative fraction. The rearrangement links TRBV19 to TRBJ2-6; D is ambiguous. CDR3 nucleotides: TGTGCCAGTAGTAAAACTGGGGCCAACGTCCTGACTTTC. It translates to CASSKTGANVLTF.